This T cell receptor beta chain emerged from a study of T cells in Graves' hyperthyroidism and ophthalmopathy. Each ophthalmopathy patient scored at least 3 on the Clinical Activity Score and at least 4 on NOSPECS grade, with duration under 3 months. This sample holds PBMCs from less than 11 ml fresh peripheral blood. This clonotype showed up many times. Its matching antigen is unknown. Study-level points and caveats: The authors' 13 V-J model separated ophthalmopathy from stable hyperthyroidism.

The source material, RNA transcripts, was used to amplify TCR beta CDR3 regions. The TCR CDR3 was amplified in a first-round RT-PCR using the HTBI primer set. TCRdb recomputed calls from the multiplex PCR reads with MiXCR, one row per CDR3 protein. The sample carries about 610,000 distinct CDR3 sequences, roughly 14% recorded once. The trim removed 7 bases at V and 3 bases at J, leaving 2 bases unmatched. CDR3 length: 13 residues. The germline CDR1 and CDR2 sequences are MDHEN and SYDVKM. The sequence was obtained from a woman between 40 and 50 years old with Graves' ophthalmopathy. This chain uses TRBV28 with TRBJ2-4; 8 bases line up with TRBD1. Sequencing was carried out using blood. The CDR3 coding sequence is TGTGCCAGCACCACAGGGGGCAAAAACATTCAGTACTTC. Translating it yields CASTTGGKNIQYF. The variable domain in full, with the rest retrieved from reference TRBV28 and TRBJ2-4, is DVKVTQSSRYLVKRTGEKVFLECVQDMDHENMFWYRQDPGLGLRLIYFSYDVKMKEKGDIPEGYSVSREKKERFSLILESASTNQTSMYLCASTTGGKNIQYFGAGTRLSVL.